The 3 T cell receptor beta chains presented below share a single source sample, sequenced in a study of blood T cell repertoires in COVID-19. The table came from immunoSEQ multiplex PCR; TCRdb's copy has only in-frame clones and leaves some out. The sample has around 160,000 clones; 80% to 90% are singletons. The sequencing input was peripheral blood. These receptors came from a woman aged 60-75 years with COVID-19, enrolled during active disease.

The genes are TRBV9 and TRBJ1-1, with D unresolved. Trimming took 3 bases from V and 1 from J, leaving 10 bases between them. The CDR3 is made up of 14 amino acids. CDR1 is SGDLS and CDR2 is YYNGEE in the germline V gene. Written as DNA, the CDR3 is TGTGCCAGCAGCGAACCCTGGCAGAACACTGAAGCTTTCTTT. Protein sequence: CASSEPWQNTEAFF.

Of note for this clone: A junction end diverges from the germline sequence, so it may reflect a read error. The chain carries TRBV6-5 and TRBJ2-7; D possibly corresponds to TRBD1 (6 bases). This CDR3 region has 13 residues. Germline V gene sequence: CDR1 MNHEY, CDR2 SVGAGI. As DNA, the CDR3 is TGTGCCAGCAGTTACTCTCCAGGGGTGGGTCAGGACTTC. Translated: CASSYSPGVGQDF.

This chain connects TRBV7-2 to TRBJ2-1; 8 nucleotides align to TRBD2. Losses at the gene ends were 5 bases for V and 7 bases for J; bases not matched to a gene: 4. CDR3 size: 13 residues. From germline, CDR1 is SGHTA and CDR2 FQGNSA. CDR3 protein: CASSGRGGNEQFF. In nucleotides, the CDR3 is TGTGCCAGCAGCGGCCGGGGGGGAAATGAGCAGTTCTTC.